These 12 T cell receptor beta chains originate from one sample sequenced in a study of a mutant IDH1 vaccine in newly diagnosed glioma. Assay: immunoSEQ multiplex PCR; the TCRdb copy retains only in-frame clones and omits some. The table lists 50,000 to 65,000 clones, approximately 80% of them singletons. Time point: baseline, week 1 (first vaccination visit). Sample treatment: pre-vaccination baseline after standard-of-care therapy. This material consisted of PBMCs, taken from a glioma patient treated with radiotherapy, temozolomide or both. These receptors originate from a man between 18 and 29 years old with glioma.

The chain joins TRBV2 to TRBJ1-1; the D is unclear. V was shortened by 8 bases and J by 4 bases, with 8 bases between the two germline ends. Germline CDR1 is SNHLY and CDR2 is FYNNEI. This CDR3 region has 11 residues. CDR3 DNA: TGTGCCAGCGAACTGGGCACTGAAGCTTTCTTT. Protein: CASELGTEAFF.

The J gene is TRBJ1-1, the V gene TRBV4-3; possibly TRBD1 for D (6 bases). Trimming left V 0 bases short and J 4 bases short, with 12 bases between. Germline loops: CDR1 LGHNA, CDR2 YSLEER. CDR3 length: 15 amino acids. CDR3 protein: CASSQDLRGGTEAFF. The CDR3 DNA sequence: TGCGCCAGCAGCCAAGATCTCAGGGGTGGCACTGAAGCTTTCTTT.

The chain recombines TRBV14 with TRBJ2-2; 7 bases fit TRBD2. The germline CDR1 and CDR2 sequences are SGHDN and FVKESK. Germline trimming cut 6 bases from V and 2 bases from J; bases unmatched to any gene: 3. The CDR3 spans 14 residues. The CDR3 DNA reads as TGTGCCAGCAGGGAGGGACTAAACACCGGGGAGCTGTTTTTT. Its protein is CASREGLNTGELFF.

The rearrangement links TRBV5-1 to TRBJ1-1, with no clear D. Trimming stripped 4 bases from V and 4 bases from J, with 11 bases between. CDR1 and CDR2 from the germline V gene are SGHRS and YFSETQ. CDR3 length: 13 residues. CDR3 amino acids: CASSLPIGTEAFF. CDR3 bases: TGCGCCAGCAGCCTCCCAATAGGCACTGAAGCTTTCTTT.

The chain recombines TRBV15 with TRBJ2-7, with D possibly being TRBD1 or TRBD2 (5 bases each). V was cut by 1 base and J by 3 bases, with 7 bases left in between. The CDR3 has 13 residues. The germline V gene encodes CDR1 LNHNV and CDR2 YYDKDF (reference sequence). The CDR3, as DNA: TGTGCCACCAGCAGAGGGGACGACTACGAGCAGTACTTC. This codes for CATSRGDDYEQYF.

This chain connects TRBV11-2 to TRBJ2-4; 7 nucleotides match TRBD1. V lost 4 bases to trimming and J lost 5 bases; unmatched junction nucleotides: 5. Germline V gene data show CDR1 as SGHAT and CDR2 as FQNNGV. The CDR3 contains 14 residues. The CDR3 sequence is CASSSRTGQNIQYF. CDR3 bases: TGTGCCAGCAGCTCCCGGACAGGTCAAAACATTCAGTACTTC.

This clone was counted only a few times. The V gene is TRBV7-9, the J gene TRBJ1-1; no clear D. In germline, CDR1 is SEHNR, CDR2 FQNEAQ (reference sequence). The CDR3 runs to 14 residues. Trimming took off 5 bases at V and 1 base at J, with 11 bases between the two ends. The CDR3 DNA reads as TGTGCCAGCAGCCTAAGAAAGCAGAACACTGAAGCTTTCTTT. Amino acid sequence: CASSLRKQNTEAFF.

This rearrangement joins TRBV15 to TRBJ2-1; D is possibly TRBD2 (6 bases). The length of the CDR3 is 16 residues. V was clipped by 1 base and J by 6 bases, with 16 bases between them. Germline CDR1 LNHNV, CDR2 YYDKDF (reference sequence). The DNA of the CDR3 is TGTGCCACCAGCAGAGTGTTCGGGGCGCGGGGCAATGAGCAGTTCTTC. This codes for CATSRVFGARGNEQFF.

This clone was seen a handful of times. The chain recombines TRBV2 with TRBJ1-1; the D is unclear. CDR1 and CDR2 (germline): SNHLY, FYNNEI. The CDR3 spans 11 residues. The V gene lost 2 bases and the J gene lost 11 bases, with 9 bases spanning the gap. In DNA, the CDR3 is TGTGCCAGCAGTGAATATGGGGAGGCTTTCTTT. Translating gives CASSEYGEAFF.

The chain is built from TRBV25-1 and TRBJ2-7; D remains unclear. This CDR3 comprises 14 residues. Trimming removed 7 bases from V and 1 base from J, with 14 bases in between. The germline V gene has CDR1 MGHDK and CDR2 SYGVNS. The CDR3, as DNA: TGTGCCAGCAACGACTGGGGTTCATCCTACGAGCAGTACTTC. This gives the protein CASNDWGSSYEQYF.

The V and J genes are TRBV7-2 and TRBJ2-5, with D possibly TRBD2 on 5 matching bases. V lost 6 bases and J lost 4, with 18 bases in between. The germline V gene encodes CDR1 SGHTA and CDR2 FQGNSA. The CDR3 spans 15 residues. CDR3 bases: TGTGCCAGCAGGCTCACTAGTGTACGAGGAGAGACCCAGTACTTC. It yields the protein CASRLTSVRGETQYF. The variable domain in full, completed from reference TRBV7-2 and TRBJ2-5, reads GAGVSQSPSNKVTEKGKDVELRCDPISGHTALYWYRQSLGQGLEFLIYFQGNSAPDKSGLPSDRFSAERTGGSVSTLTIQRTQQEDSAVYLCASRLTSVRGETQYFGPGTRLLVL.

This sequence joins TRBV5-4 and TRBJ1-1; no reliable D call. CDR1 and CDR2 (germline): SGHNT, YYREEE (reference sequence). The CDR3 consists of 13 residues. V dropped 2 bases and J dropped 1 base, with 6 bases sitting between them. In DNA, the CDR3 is TGTGCCAGCAGCTTAAGCAGGAACACTGAAGCTTTCTTT. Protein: CASSLSRNTEAFF.